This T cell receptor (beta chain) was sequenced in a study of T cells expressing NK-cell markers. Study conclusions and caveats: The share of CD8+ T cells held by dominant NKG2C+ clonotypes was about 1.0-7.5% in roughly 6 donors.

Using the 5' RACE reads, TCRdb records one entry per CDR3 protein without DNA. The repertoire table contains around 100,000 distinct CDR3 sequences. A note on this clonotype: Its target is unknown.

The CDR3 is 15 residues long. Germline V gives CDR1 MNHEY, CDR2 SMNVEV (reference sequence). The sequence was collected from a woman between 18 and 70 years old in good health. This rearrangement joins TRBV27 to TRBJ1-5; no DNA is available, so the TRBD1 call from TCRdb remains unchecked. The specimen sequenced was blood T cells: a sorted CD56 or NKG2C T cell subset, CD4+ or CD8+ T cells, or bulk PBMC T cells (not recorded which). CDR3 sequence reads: CASSQEQGANQPQHF.